The T cell receptor (beta chain) under discussion was sequenced for a study of T-cell reconstitution after alpha-beta-depleted transplantation in children. During its preparation, the TCRbeta library received unique molecular identifiers. From the PCR reads, TCRdb called clonotypes with MiXCR, one entry per CDR3 protein. The top ten hold 1.1% of the sample, which has hundreds of thousands of distinct CDR3 sequences, roughly 15% seen once. In germline, CDR1 is SGHVS, CDR2 FNYEAQ. V lost 5 bases, J lost 12 bases, and 12 bases stayed unmatched. CDR3 size: 15 residues. Sequenced here: PBMCs from the stem cell graft donor, sampled from the stem cell graft. The rearrangement links TRBV7-6 to TRBJ2-1; 11 bases are a match to TRBD2. The source of this sequence is a human donor who donated a stem cell graft to a child with acute myeloid leukemia. CDR3 residues: CASSPGTSGPTRQFF. In DNA form, the CDR3 reads TGTGCCAGCAGCCCCGGGACTAGCGGACCGACTAGGCAGTTCTTC.